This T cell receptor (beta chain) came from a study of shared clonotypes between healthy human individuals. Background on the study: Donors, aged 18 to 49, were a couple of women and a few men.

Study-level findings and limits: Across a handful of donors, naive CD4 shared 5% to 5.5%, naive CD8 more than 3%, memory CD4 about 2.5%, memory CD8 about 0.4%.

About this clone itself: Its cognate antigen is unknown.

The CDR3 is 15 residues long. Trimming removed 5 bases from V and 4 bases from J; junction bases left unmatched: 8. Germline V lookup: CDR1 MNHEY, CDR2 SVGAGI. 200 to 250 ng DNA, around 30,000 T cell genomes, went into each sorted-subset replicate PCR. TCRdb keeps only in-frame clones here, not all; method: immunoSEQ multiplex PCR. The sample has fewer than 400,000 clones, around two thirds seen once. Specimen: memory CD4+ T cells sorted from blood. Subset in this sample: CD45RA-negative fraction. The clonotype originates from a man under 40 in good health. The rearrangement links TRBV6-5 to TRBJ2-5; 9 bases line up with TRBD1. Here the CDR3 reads CASSAPDRGRETQYF. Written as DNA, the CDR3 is TGTGCCAGCAGTGCCCCGGACAGGGGACGAGAGACCCAGTACTTC.